The clone carrying this T cell receptor beta chain was detected a few times. Antigen unknown. These data are taken from a study of T cell repertoires in cytomegalovirus infection. The wider study: It was the public TCR beta signatures that indicated both CMV infection and matching HLA type.

Study-wide points: Cumulative frequency (of public TCR beta family members) identified carriers of CMV plus the relevant HLA.

Between the trimmed V and J ends, which lost 6 bases and 7 bases, there was a span of 10 bases. From germline, CDR1 is MNHEY and CDR2 SVGAGI. The CDR3 runs 12 residues. TCRdb recomputed calls from the reads with MiXCR, one row per CDR3 protein. The sample includes 900,000 to 950,000 distinct CDR3 sequences, 25% to 40% of them seen just once. This TCR came from a human donor in good health (CMV status not recorded). Some clones in this sample may be carry-over from other donors' samples. The material was cultured CD8+ T cells from PBMCs, obtained from culture after CMV antigen stimulation. The chain links TRBV6-5 to TRBJ2-1; D may be TRBD2 (6 bases). The CDR3 DNA is TGTGCCAGCAGACTAGCTAAGAATGAGCAGTTCTTC. Amino acid sequence: CASRLAKNEQFF.